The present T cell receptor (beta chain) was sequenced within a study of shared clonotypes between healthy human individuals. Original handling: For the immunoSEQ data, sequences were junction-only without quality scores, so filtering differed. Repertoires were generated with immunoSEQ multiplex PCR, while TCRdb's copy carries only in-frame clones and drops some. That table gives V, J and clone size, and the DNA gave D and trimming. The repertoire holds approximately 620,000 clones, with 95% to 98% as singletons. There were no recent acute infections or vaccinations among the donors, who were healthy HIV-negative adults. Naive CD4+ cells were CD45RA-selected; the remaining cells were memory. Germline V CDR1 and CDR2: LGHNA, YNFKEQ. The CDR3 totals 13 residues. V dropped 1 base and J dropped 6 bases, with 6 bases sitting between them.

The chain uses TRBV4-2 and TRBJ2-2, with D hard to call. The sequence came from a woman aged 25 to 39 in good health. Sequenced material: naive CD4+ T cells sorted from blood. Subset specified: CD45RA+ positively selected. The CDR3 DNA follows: TGTGCCAGCAGCCAAGCCCGGGCCGGGGAGCTGTTTTTT. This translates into CASSQARAGELFF.